This entry concerns a single T cell receptor beta chain. Its antigen is as yet unknown. This sample was taken from a study of PD-1 blockade in classical Hodgkin lymphoma. Study-wide results and caveats: Patients starting nivolumab under 1 year after ASCT were excluded. For complete responders, baseline diversity was comparable to that of newly diagnosed patients.

There was relapse after autologous stem cell transplantation in every patient, and there was variation in brentuximab vedotin exposure. Libraries were prepared by immunoSEQ multiplex PCR; TCRdb keeps only in-frame clonotypes and omits some of them. The sample lists tens of thousands of clones, 89% occurring once. Material: peripheral blood mononuclear cells (PBMCs), obtained at baseline. The TCR originated in a human donor with classical Hodgkin lymphoma.

CDR3 loop: CASSLAGNAYGYTF. CDR3 bases: TGTGCCAGCAGCTTGGCCGGGAATGCCTATGGCTACACCTTC. The gene calls are TRBV5-6 and TRBJ1-2; D remains ambiguous. Per the germline V gene, CDR1 is SGHDT and CDR2 is YYEEEE. The CDR3 sequence is 14 residues long. Deletions cut 0 bases from V and 4 bases from J, with 10 bases between.